The rows below give T cell receptor beta chains drawn from one sample of a study of T cell responses to AZD1222 COVID-19 vaccine. Sequencing used immunoSEQ multiplex PCR; TCRdb keeps in-frame clones, though not all of them. The sample comprises some 150,000 clones, 90% to 95% of which are singletons, and about 4.5% rests with the top ten. The sequences come from peripheral blood, collected on day 0 of MenACWY control vaccination. These receptors were collected from an adult in good health. The CDR3 runs from the conserved cysteine through the conserved F or W. The D gene is left open where the match is weak. The listing skips clone size in some rows; elsewhere it reads once, few, many or a size class.

TRBJ1-2 - TRBV6-4 - CASSDSRVAGYTF TGTGCCAGCAGTGACTCCAGGGTTGCTGGCTACACCTTC
TRBJ2-5 - TRBV7-9 TRBD2 CASSIEGLAQETQYF TGTGCCAGCAGCATAGAGGGACTAGCACAAGAGACCCAGTACTTC
TRBJ1-2 - TRBV6-1 - CASSESAGAGYGYTF TGTGCCAGCAGTGAATCGGCAGGGGCGGGCTATGGCTACACCTTC
TRBJ2-7 once TRBV6-5 - CASSYSKVAGHEQYF TGTGCCAGCAGTTACTCGAAAGTAGCTGGTCACGAGCAGTACTTC
TRBJ2-6 - TRBV2 - CASSERVGANVLTF TGTGCCAGCAGTGAGCGGGTTGGGGCCAACGTCCTGACTTTC
TRBJ2-1 - TRBV3-1/TRBV3-2 TRBD2 CASSHSGRKSYNEQFF TGTGCCAGCAGCCATAGCGGGAGAAAGTCCTACAATGAGCAGTTCTTC
TRBJ2-5 - TRBV19 - CASSPGPLKTQYF TGTGCCAGTAGCCCAGGACCATTAAAGACCCAGTACTTC
TRBJ2-5 - TRBV7-8 - CASSLALANQETQYF TGTGCCAGCAGCTTGGCGCTAGCGAACCAAGAGACCCAGTACTTC
TRBJ2-1 - TRBV28 - CASRQRDSYLYNEQFF TGTGCCAGCAGACAACGGGACTCTTACCTTTACAATGAGCAGTTCTTC
TRBJ2-1 - TRBV12-5 - CASGTAGSYNEQFF TGTGCTAGTGGGACCGCGGGATCCTACAATGAGCAGTTCTTC
TRBJ1-4 - TRBV3-1/TRBV3-2 - CASSQVRGSAEKLFF TGTGCCAGCAGCCAAGTTCGAGGGTCGGCTGAAAAACTGTTTTTT
TRBJ2-5 - TRBV7-8 TRBD1 CASSLAGTGRGETQYF TGTGCCAGCAGCTTAGCCGGGACAGGGAGAGGAGAGACCCAGTACTTC
TRBJ1-2 - TRBV29-1 - CSVGDPKEGSGYGYTF TGCAGCGTTGGAGATCCGAAGGAGGGTTCAGGTTATGGCTACACCTTC
TRBJ2-7 - TRBV30 TRBD1 CAWRGQGPYEQYF TGTGCCTGGAGAGGACAGGGGCCCTACGAGCAGTACTTC
TRBJ1-1 - TRBV30 - CAWSVRTVDTEAFF TGTGCCTGGAGTGTAAGGACTGTTGACACTGAAGCTTTCTTT
TRBJ1-2 - TRBV5-1 - CASQGSNPGGGYTF TGCGCCAGCCAAGGCAGTAACCCGGGTGGCGGCTACACCTTC
TRBJ2-4 - TRBV15 TRBD2 CATGSQRGLIQYF TGTGCCACCGGGTCTCAGCGGGGCCTCATTCAGTACTTC
TRBJ2-1 - TRBV30 TRBD1 CAWRYGTGGPEQFF TGTGCCTGGAGGTATGGTACAGGGGGCCCTGAGCAGTTCTTC
TRBJ1-6 once TRBV24-1 - CATSLGGDNSPLHF TGTGCCACCAGCCTTGGCGGGGATAATTCACCCCTCCACTTT
TRBJ2-5 - TRBV28 TRBD2 CASSSDGTRALKTQYF TGTGCCAGCAGTTCCGACGGGACTAGGGCCCTAAAGACCCAGTACTTC
TRBJ1-2 - TRBV3-1/TRBV3-2 - CASSRRGAGTF TGTGCCAGCAGCCGACGAGGTGCCGGCACCTTC
TRBJ2-5 - TRBV7-9 - CASMRDIQETQYF TGTGCCAGCATGCGGGACATCCAAGAGACCCAGTACTTC
TRBJ1-1 - TRBV7-2 TRBD1 CASKSRGTGGISNTEAFF TGTGCCAGCAAATCCCGCGGGACAGGGGGAATCAGCAACACTGAAGCTTTCTTT
TRBJ2-5 - TRBV24-1 - CATAQETQYF TGTGCCACCGCCCAGGAGACCCAGTACTTC
TRBJ2-7 - TRBV5-1 TRBD2 CASSPNPGGVRDEQYF TGCGCCAGCAGCCCCAACCCGGGAGGGGTCCGGGACGAGCAGTACTTC
TRBJ2-7 - TRBV2 TRBD1 CASWTGLYEQYF TGTGCCAGCTGGACAGGGCTCTACGAGCAGTACTTC
TRBJ1-6 - TRBV2 - CASSREGGDNSPLHF TGTGCCAGCAGTAGAGAGGGAGGGGATAATTCACCCCTCCACTTT
TRBJ1-6 - TRBV7-8 - CASSRAGWNSPLHF TGTGCCAGCAGTCGAGCGGGCTGGAATTCACCCCTCCACTTT
TRBJ1-3 - TRBV28 - CASTLERTIYF TGTGCCAGCACGCTGGAGAGAACCATATATTTT
TRBJ2-5 - TRBV29-1 - CSVDQGGRETQYF TGCAGCGTTGACCAGGGGGGTCGGGAGACCCAGTACTTC
TRBJ2-7 - TRBV10-3 - CAIWGGASNSYEQYF TGTGCCATCTGGGGGGGGGCATCTAACTCCTACGAGCAGTACTTC
TRBJ1-3 - TRBV19 - CASSQTQASSGNTIYF TGTGCCAGTAGCCAGACACAGGCTAGCTCTGGAAACACCATATATTTT
TRBJ1-6 - TRBV18 TRBD1 CASSPTGVNSPLHF TGTGCCAGCTCACCGACAGGGGTGAATTCACCCCTCCACTTT
TRBJ1-1 - TRBV4-1 - CASSPEWNTEAFF TGCGCCAGCAGCCCGGAGTGGAACACTGAAGCTTTCTTT
TRBJ1-5 - TRBV7-8 - CASSPRRDRTISNQPQHF TGTGCCAGCAGCCCCCGACGCGACAGAACGATCAGCAATCAGCCCCAGCATTTT